This is a list of T cell receptor beta chains from one sample in a study of CD8 T cells in ankylosing spondylitis. TCRdb redid the calling of the 5' RACE reads with MiXCR, one entry per CDR3 protein. Here the sample spans some 240,000 distinct CDR3 sequences, 8.6% being singletons. The specimen was blood, either unsorted or a sorted T cell fraction (not recorded which). The receptors were gathered from a male donor with ankylosing spondylitis or in good health (not recorded which). Each CDR3 is given with its conserved first and last residue. D genes are given only for firm matches. Clone size is not always given. Where it is, it says once, few, many or a class for expanded clones.

size,V,D,J,DNA,CDR3
many,TRBV5-1,TRBD1,TRBJ2-1,TGCGCCAGCAGCTTGACGGACAGGGGGCCCTACAATGAGCAGTTCTTC,CASSLTDRGPYNEQFF
few,TRBV5-1,NA,TRBJ2-1,TGCGCCAGCAGCTTGGGGCGGCTACCGGAGCAGTTCTTC,CASSLGRLPEQFF
many,TRBV6-2/TRBV6-3,NA,TRBJ1-2,TGTGCCAGCAGTTACACCCATTACTCTGGCTACACCTTC,CASSYTHYSGYTF
NA,TRBV11-2,TRBD1,TRBJ1-1,TGTGCCAGCAGCTTTCGGACAGGGGTCACTGAAGCTTTCTTT,CASSFRTGVTEAFF
many,TRBV7-6,TRBD1,TRBJ2-7,TGTGCCAGCAGCTTAGAAGGACAGGGGTTCGAGCAGTACTTC,CASSLEGQGFEQYF
many,TRBV10-3,TRBD1,TRBJ2-7,TGTGCCATCAGTGGAAAAAGCCGGGACAGGGGGCTCCAACAGAGCTCCTACGAGCAGTACTTC,CAISGKSRDRGLQQSSYEQYF
few,TRBV24-1,NA,TRBJ2-2,TGTGCCACCAGTGATTTGGGTGGCTCGAACACCGGGGAGCTGTTTTTT,CATSDLGGSNTGELFF
few,TRBV18,NA,TRBJ1-3,TGTGCCAGCTCACCACAGACAAGAACTCCCTCTGGAAACACCATATATTTT,CASSPQTRTPSGNTIYF
many,TRBV20-1,NA,TRBJ2-7,TGCAGTGTAAGATCCGGTAGTACGTACGAGCAGTACTTC,CSVRSGSTYEQYF
few,TRBV15,NA,TRBJ2-3,TGTGCCACCAGCATACGACCCGCCGGGAGTGGAGATACGCAGTATTTT,CATSIRPAGSGDTQYF
many,TRBV5-1,TRBD1,TRBJ1-3,TGCGCCAGCAGCTTCGGACAGGGCCGCGGAGACACCATATATTTT,CASSFGQGRGDTIYF
few,TRBV20-1,TRBD2,TRBJ2-5,TGCAGTGCTAGACGGGGGGGTCAAGAGACCCAGTACTTC,CSARRGGQETQYF
many,TRBV7-8,TRBD2,TRBJ2-3,TGTGCCAGCAGCTTAGCCGGGACTAGGGGTTTTAATACGCAGTATTTT,CASSLAGTRGFNTQYF
many,TRBV12-3/TRBV12-4,NA,TRBJ2-2,TGTGCCAGCAGTAGCGGACCAAGGGGTACCGGGGAGCTGTTTTTT,CASSSGPRGTGELFF
many,TRBV5-1,NA,TRBJ2-5,TGCGCCAGCAGCCCGGCAAGAGGGGAGACCCAGTACTTC,CASSPARGETQYF
NA,TRBV6-1,NA,TRBJ2-1,TGTGCCAGCAGTCGGGCCGTAGCTGACGGGGGTCGCGAGCAGTTCTTC,CASSRAVADGGREQFF
many,TRBV7-6,NA,TRBJ2-1,TGTGCCAGCAGCTTAAGAGACACCGAGTTCTACAATGAGCAGTTCTTC,CASSLRDTEFYNEQFF